This TCR beta chain was recovered during a study of cytomegalovirus exposure and HLA in healthy donors. Across the whole study: The Caucasian-associated ancestry cluster held more than 80% of approximately 400 genotyped donors. Study-level points and caveats: V segments that were indistinguishable, TRBV6-2 and TRBV6-3 among them, were omitted from analysis. Presence/absence analyses treated sequencing depth as roughly uniform across donors.

Researchers ran the PCR with 60 Vbeta and 13 Jbeta primers. This table comes from immunoSEQ multiplex PCR, and its TCRdb copy is limited to in-frame clones, with some not included. This sample has 160,000 or so clones, with around 83% found just once. V lost 5 bases and J lost 7, with 17 bases in between. Looked up from germline, CDR1 is LNHDA and CDR2 is SQIVND (reference sequence). The CDR3 is 15 residues long. As to this clone: Its antigen remains unidentified.

Sample: PBMCs. The TCR sequence derives from a man in his fifties in good health and CMV-seropositive. The chain recombines TRBV19 with TRBJ1-4; no clear D. CDR3 coding DNA: TGTGCCAGTAGTCCCCTCGAGGGATGGATTGAAAAACTGTTTTTT. Encoded protein: CASSPLEGWIEKLFF.